Presented here are 23 T cell receptor beta chains from one specimen sequenced in a study of blood T cell repertoires in COVID-19. The table came from immunoSEQ multiplex PCR; TCRdb's copy has only in-frame clones and leaves some out. This table has about 130,000 clones, approximately 90% appearing once. The sequenced sample was peripheral blood. The receptors come from a woman over 75 with acute or convalescent COVID-19.

The chain recombines TRBV19 with TRBJ2-7; 13 bases align to TRBD2. J lost 7 bases, V lost 5 bases, and 8 bases had no gene match. The CDR3 totals 15 residues. The germline gives CDR1 LNHDA, CDR2 SQIVND (reference sequence). The CDR3 here is CASSPGLAGVREQYF. CDR3 DNA: TGTGCCAGTAGTCCAGGACTAGCGGGAGTGAGGGAGCAGTACTTC.

The V gene is TRBV27, the J gene TRBJ2-1, with 10 bases that match TRBD2. The CDR3 totals 15 residues. Per the germline V gene, CDR1 is MNHEY and CDR2 is SMNVEV (reference sequence). The V gene end was trimmed by 3 bases and the J gene end by 7 bases; junction bases not matched to a gene: 6. The CDR3 sequence: CASSFLAGGRNEQFF. CDR3 nucleotides: TGTGCCAGCAGTTTTTTAGCGGGAGGCAGGAATGAGCAGTTCTTC.

The CDR3 coding sequence is TGTGCCAGCAGCTTGGCGGGGACTAGCGGGGGTACGCAGTATTTT. Translated, it gives CASSLAGTSGGTQYF. The V call is TRBV5-6, the J call TRBJ2-3, with 14 bases matching TRBD2. Germline trimming cut 0 bases from V and 8 bases from J; bases unmatched to any gene: 2. CDR3 length: 15 amino acids. Per germline, CDR1 SGHDT and CDR2 YYEEEE.

This chain connects TRBV10-3 to TRBJ1-4; 8 nucleotides agree with TRBD1. The junction had 7 bases not matched to a gene; V was cut back by 6 bases and J by 7 bases. The CDR3 is made up of 14 amino acids. The germline V gene has CDR1 ENHRY and CDR2 SYGVKD. The CDR3, as DNA: TGTGCCATCAGCCAACAGGGGGAAAGTGAAAAACTGTTTTTT. Its translation: CAISQQGESEKLFF.

The V and J genes are TRBV27 and TRBJ2-7, with a possible D match to TRBD1 (5 bases). The V and J ends lost 6 bases and 2 bases respectively, with 14 bases between them. Germline V gene sequence: CDR1 MNHEY, CDR2 SMNVEV (reference sequence). The CDR3 has 14 residues. The CDR3 DNA sequence: TGTGCCAGCAGCCTTAAGGGGCTTCCCTACGAGCAGTACTTC. Protein sequence: CASSLKGLPYEQYF.

The chain uses TRBV7-3 and TRBJ2-3, with 9 bases identical to TRBD1. The junction had 11 bases not matched to a gene; V was cut back by 5 bases and J by 5 bases. CDR1 and CDR2 (germline): SGHTA, FQGTGA. The CDR3 sequence is 16 residues long. This CDR3 is CASSLISGTGIDTQYF. In DNA form, the CDR3 reads TGTGCCAGCAGCCTCATCTCCGGGACAGGGATAGATACGCAGTATTTT. Together with reference TRBV7-3 and TRBJ2-3, the CDR3 gives the full variable domain: GAGVSQTPSNKVTEKGKYVELRCDPISGHTALYWYRQSLGQGPEFLIYFQGTGAADDSGLPNDRFFAVRPEGSVSTLKIQRTERGDSAVYLCASSLISGTGIDTQYFGPGTRLTVL.

A few counts support this clone. The rearrangement uses TRBV28 and TRBJ1-1; TRBD1 is a possible D gene (6 bases). The CDR3 has 11 amino acids. Germline V gene lookup returns CDR1 MDHEN and CDR2 SYDVKM. V was shortened by 6 bases and J by 11 bases, with 13 bases between the two germline ends. The CDR3 protein is CASRQGSTAFF. DNA for the CDR3: TGTGCCAGCAGACAGGGTAGTACGGCTTTCTTT. The full variable domain, rest sourced from reference TRBV28 and TRBJ1-1, is DVKVTQSSRYLVKRTGEKVFLECVQDMDHENMFWYRQDPGLGLRLIYFSYDVKMKEKGDIPEGYSVSREKKERFSLILESASTNQTSMYLCASRQGSTAFFGQGTRLTVV.

The chain links TRBV5-6 to TRBJ2-7, with D possibly matching TRBD2 (5 bases). The CDR3 is 12 residues long. CDR1 SGHDT and CDR2 YYEEEE come from the germline V gene. The V and J ends lost 4 bases and 7 bases respectively, with 12 bases between them. CDR3 sequence reads: CASSPLGREQYF. The CDR3 DNA reads as TGTGCCAGCAGCCCCCTGGGGAGAGAGCAGTACTTC.

The chain joins TRBV5-1 to TRBJ2-7; 14 bases match TRBD2. Germline CDR1 reads SGHRS; CDR2 reads YFSETQ. V shed 3 bases, J shed 6 bases, and the junction held 5 bases outside the gene matches. CDR3 length equals 15 residues. The CDR3, as DNA: TGCGCCAGCAGCTCGGGACTAGCGGGAGATGTCGAGCAGTACTTC. This gives the protein CASSSGLAGDVEQYF.

This CDR3 is CASSLVLGTQETQYF. The CDR3 coding sequence is TGTGCCAGCAGCTTAGTCCTAGGGACTCAAGAGACCCAGTACTTC. The J gene is TRBJ2-5, the V gene TRBV7-9, with D possibly TRBD2 on 6 matching bases. Trimming took off 1 base at V and 2 bases at J, with 11 bases between the two ends. The germline V gene encodes CDR1 SEHNR and CDR2 FQNEAQ (reference sequence). The CDR3 runs 15 residues.

V gene TRBV7-9 combines with J gene TRBJ2-7; 8 bases are shared with TRBD2. The CDR3 covers 14 residues. From germline, CDR1 is SEHNR and CDR2 FQNEAQ (reference sequence). The V and J ends lost 5 bases and 3 bases, in that order; junction bases with no gene match: 6. The CDR3 nucleotides are TGTGCCAGCAGCCTACCGGGGGGGGGCTACGAGCAGTACTTC. It codes for CASSLPGGGYEQYF.

Only one count was recorded for this clone. The CDR3 here is CASSTRTGAKNIQYF. CDR3 coding DNA: TGTGCCAGCAGCACCCGAACAGGAGCCAAAAACATTCAGTACTTC. The chain joins TRBV7-8 to TRBJ2-4, with D perhaps TRBD1 (5 bases). This CDR3 contains 15 residues. The germline gives CDR1 SGHVS, CDR2 FQNEAQ. Between the trimmed V and J ends, which lost 5 bases and 0 bases, there was a span of 11 bases.

This chain connects TRBV6-5 to TRBJ2-7; D is unresolved. The germline V and J ends were trimmed by 6 bases and 2 bases, with 17 bases remaining between them. CDR1 is MNHEY and CDR2 is SVGAGI in the germline V gene. There are 15 residues in the CDR3. The CDR3 region is CASRAGPLLTYEQYF. For the CDR3, the DNA is TGTGCCAGCAGAGCCGGTCCCTTACTGACCTACGAGCAGTACTTC.

The chain joins TRBV6-1 to TRBJ1-3; 7 nucleotides match TRBD1. The CDR3 loop spans 16 amino acids. V gave up 4 bases and J gave up 0 bases; unmatched junction bases: 6. The V gene's germline CDR1 is MNHNS and CDR2 SASEGT. The CDR3 region is CASSVTGPYSGNTIYF. In nucleotides, the CDR3 is TGTGCCAGCAGTGTGACAGGGCCCTACTCTGGAAACACCATATATTTT.

This clone appeared a single time. The V gene is TRBV27, the J gene TRBJ1-2; 11 nucleotides align to TRBD1. CDR1 is MNHEY, CDR2 SMNVEV, per germline (reference sequence). After removal of 5 bases from V and 6 bases from J, the junction contained 8 bases not matched to a gene. This CDR3 is 15 amino acids long. CDR3 amino acids: CASSPRDRGNNGYTF. The CDR3 DNA reads as TGTGCCAGCAGTCCAAGGGACAGGGGGAATAATGGCTACACCTTC.

This chain links TRBV21-1 with TRBJ1-2; the table's D call TRBD1 went unverified against the DNA. TRBV21-1 is designated a pseudogene. There are 15 residues in the CDR3. DNA for the CDR3: TGTGCCAGCAGCGAGGACAGGGGGCGCCGGGATGGCTACACCTTC. It codes for CASSEDRGRRDGYTF.

The J gene is TRBJ2-3, the V gene TRBV28; 8 bases are shared with TRBD1. Losses at the gene ends were 6 bases for V and 2 bases for J; bases not matched to a gene: 4. The CDR3 extends over 14 amino acids. The germline gives CDR1 MDHEN, CDR2 SYDVKM. The CDR3 DNA reads as TGTGCCAGCAGAGAGGGACAGGCCACAGATACGCAGTATTTT. Its translation is CASREGQATDTQYF.

V and J are TRBV7-8 and TRBJ1-4; 7 bases fit TRBD1. This CDR3 comprises 15 residues. Per the germline V gene, CDR1 is SGHVS and CDR2 is FQNEAQ. V shed 1 base and J 7 bases; nucleotides not matched to a gene: 6. The CDR3 DNA reads TGTGCCAGCAGCTTAGAACAGGGGATGGCTGAAAAACTGTTTTTT. Translation: CASSLEQGMAEKLFF.

This clone was detected once. The rearrangement joins TRBV21-1 to TRBJ1-5; the DNA was not compared with TRBD1, the D call given in the table. TRBV21-1 is flagged as a pseudogene. This CDR3 contains 19 residues. The CDR3 spells CASVPPDRAPPASNQPQHF. The DNA of the CDR3 is TGTGCCAGCGTGCCTCCCGACAGGGCCCCACCCGCGAGCAATCAGCCCCAGCATTTT.

The chain links TRBV7-8 to TRBJ1-3; D unresolved. Germline CDR1 is SGHVS and CDR2 is FQNEAQ. This CDR3 comprises 15 residues. V was pared by 3 bases and J by 0 bases, with 9 bases between. CDR3 protein: CASSLLAHSGNTIYF. DNA for the CDR3: TGTGCCAGCAGCTTGTTAGCCCACTCTGGAAACACCATATATTTT.

The V and J genes are TRBV5-4 and TRBJ2-5, with D perhaps matching TRBD2 (7 bases). This CDR3 contains 17 residues. Trimming stripped 3 bases from V and 5 bases from J, with 23 bases between. Looked up from germline, CDR1 is SGHNT and CDR2 is YYREEE (reference sequence). The CDR3, as DNA: TGTGCCAGCAGCTCGGAGGGGGGGGTCAGGATCGGCGAGACCCAGTACTTC. This gives the protein CASSSEGGVRIGETQYF.

The chain recombines TRBV27 with TRBJ1-6; TRBD1 is a possible D gene (5 bases). V was pared by 6 bases and J by 1 base, with 10 bases between. This CDR3 has 15 amino acids. From germline, CDR1 is MNHEY and CDR2 SMNVEV (reference sequence). The CDR3 DNA reads as TGTGCCAGCAGCCGGGACTCGTCCTATAATTCACCCCTCCACTTT. As protein: CASSRDSSYNSPLHF.

CDR3 DNA sequence: TGTGCCAGCAGTTACGAGCTGGGACAGGCGATTACAGGGGAGCAGTTCTTC. Translating it yields CASSYELGQAITGEQFF. This chain uses TRBV6-2 or TRBV6-3 with TRBJ2-1; TRBD1 aligns across 8 bases. The CDR3 is 17 amino acids. Germline-derived CDR1 and CDR2 are MNHEY and SVGEGT. With V trimmed by 2 bases and J by 10 bases, 16 bases remained unmatched.